The sequence of this T cell receptor (beta chain) was determined in a study of human T cells and chemical hapten exposure. This clonotype was observed at least ten times. What it binds is not known. The authors' total RNA extraction used unfractionated whole blood. Study-wide points: After DPC sensitization, TCRs above 1 in 1000 frequency showed no change.

Individual cDNA molecules had unique molecular identifiers attached to them by the library. One entry per CDR3 protein, called by TCRdb with MiXCR from the 5' RACE reads. The sample contains 120,000 to 150,000 distinct CDR3 sequences, 3.5% to 5% of which appear only once. This TCR derives from a female donor in good health.

The CDR3 nucleotides read TGCAGTGCTAGAGACCCGGGGGCGAACACCGGGGAGCTGTTTTTT. This translates into CSARDPGANTGELFF. The V and J genes are TRBV20-1 and TRBJ2-2; tentative D call: TRBD2 (6 bases). The V gene's germline CDR1 is DFQATT and CDR2 SNEGSKA (reference sequence). V lost 0 bases and J lost 0, with 8 bases in between. This CDR3 spans 15 amino acids.